These T cell receptor beta chains were read from a single sample in a study of T cell responses to AZD1222 COVID-19 vaccine. Sequencing used immunoSEQ multiplex PCR; TCRdb keeps in-frame clones, though not all of them. The data hold about 150,000 clones, with around 83% observed a single time. The sequences come from peripheral blood, collected on day 0 of MenACWY control vaccination. The receptors were gathered from an adult in good health. The CDR3 runs from the conserved cysteine through the conserved F or W. The D gene is left open where the match is weak. Size tells how often a clone was seen (once, few, many) or the class of an expanded clone, and some rows leave it out.

size,J,V,D,DNA,CDR3
.,TRBJ2-3,TRBV7-2,.,TGTGCCAGCAGCTTACGGGGGACTAGCACAGATACGCAGTATTTT,CASSLRGTSTDTQYF
.,TRBJ2-1,TRBV9,.,TGTGCCAGCAGCGCCTCCGGGACGGATTCAATACATGAGCAGTTCTTC,CASSASGTDSIHEQFF
.,TRBJ2-5,TRBV27,.,TGTGCCAGCAGTTTAGCCGGGGTACAAGAGACCCAGTACTTC,CASSLAGVQETQYF
.,TRBJ1-4,TRBV20-1,.,TGCAGTGCTAGTCGGACGGTAACTAATGAAAAACTGTTTTTT,CSASRTVTNEKLFF
.,TRBJ2-2,TRBV21-1,.,TGTGCCAGCAGCAAACGACTAGCGGGGGAGTTGAACACCGGGGAGCTGTTTTTT,CASSKRLAGELNTGELFF
few,TRBJ2-2,TRBV5-1,.,TGCGCCAGCAGCTTGGACGGAAGGAACACCGGGGAGCTGTTTTTT,CASSLDGRNTGELFF
.,TRBJ1-5,TRBV4-1,.,TGCGCCAGCAGCCAGCTAGATTATAGCAATCAGCCCCAGCATTTT,CASSQLDYSNQPQHF
once,TRBJ2-5,TRBV30,.,TGTGCCTGGAGTCCAGCGTACCAAGAGACCCAGTACTTC,CAWSPAYQETQYF
.,TRBJ1-1,TRBV9,.,TGTGCCAGCAGCCTCACCCCCAATACTGAAGCTTTCTTT,CASSLTPNTEAFF
.,TRBJ2-5,TRBV10-2,.,TGCGCCAGCAGTGAAGAGGGGACCCCCGAAAAAGAGACCCAGTACTTC,CASSEEGTPEKETQYF
.,TRBJ2-2,TRBV28,.,TGTGCCAGCAGTCTGGAGGCGGGGACCGGGGAGCTGTTTTTT,CASSLEAGTGELFF
.,TRBJ1-1,TRBV7-8,.,TGTGCCAGCAGCTTAGGGACGAACTCTGAAGCTTTCTTT,CASSLGTNSEAFF
.,TRBJ1-1,TRBV18,.,TGTGCCAGCTCACCTCCAGGGAGTCGTGCCACTGAAGCTTTCTTT,CASSPPGSRATEAFF
.,TRBJ1-2,TRBV28,.,TGTGCCAGCAGTTTTTACCCCCGGGCCTATGGCTACACCTTC,CASSFYPRAYGYTF
.,TRBJ2-5,TRBV6-6,TRBD1,TGTGCCAGCAGTCGGGACAGCCAAGAGACCCAGTACTTC,CASSRDSQETQYF
.,TRBJ1-6,TRBV25-1,TRBD1,TGTGCCAGCAGTGAACAGGGGGGGAATTCACCCCTCCACTTT,CASSEQGGNSPLHF
once,TRBJ2-5,TRBV28,TRBD1,TGTGCCAGCAGTGGACAGGGATGGCAAGAGACCCAGTACTTC,CASSGQGWQETQYF